This T cell receptor beta chain was captured in a study of blood T cell repertoires in COVID-19. Only in-frame clones appear in the TCRdb table, and some are missing; sequencing was by immunoSEQ multiplex PCR. Found here are 300,000 to 400,000 clones, approximately 87% of them singletons; the top ten hold 2.3%. CDR1 is LGHNT and CDR2 is FRNRAP in the germline V gene. J was trimmed by 6 bases and V by 0 bases; bases with no gene match: 7. The CDR3 is 16 residues long. The sequence came from a woman aged 60-75 years with COVID-19, enrolled during active disease. The rearrangement joins TRBV12-5 to TRBJ2-7; 11 bases are shared with TRBD1. The source material was peripheral blood. Here the CDR3 DNA reads TGTGCTAGTGGTTTGGTACTGGGCGGGACAGGGGGCGAGCAGTACTTC. It specifies CASGLVLGGTGGEQYF.